This T cell receptor beta chain derives from a study of T cell repertoires in cytomegalovirus infection. Study as a whole: In public TCR beta signatures, there were indications of both CMV infection and matching HLA type.

The germline V gene has CDR1 SNHLY and CDR2 FYNNEI. The V end was cut by 4 bases, the J end by 1 base, with 7 bases between. The CDR3 spans 13 residues. Each CDR3 protein gets one entry after TCRdb re-called the reads with MiXCR. The sample has 210,000 or so distinct CDR3 sequences, 6.5% seen once. The clonotype was recovered from a human donor in good health (CMV status not recorded). Some clones in this sample may be carry-over from other donors' samples. The sample comprised PBMCs. The chain recombines TRBV2 with TRBJ1-1, with D unresolved. The CDR3 is CASSATWNTEAFF. In DNA form, the CDR3 reads TGTGCCAGCAGTGCAACATGGAACACTGAAGCTTTCTTT.